This T cell receptor (beta chain) was found in a study of T cells in Graves' hyperthyroidism and ophthalmopathy. Findings of the study overall: For ophthalmopathy, model prediction preceded onset by a median about 6.2 months. Classification by a 13 V-J model distinguished ophthalmopathy from stable hyperthyroidism.

Template material for amplifying TCR beta CDR3 regions consisted of RNA transcripts. The HTBI primer set was used in a first-round RT-PCR of the TCR CDR3. A single record per CDR3 protein comes from TCRdb applying MiXCR to the multiplex PCR reads. The data hold roughly 420,000 distinct CDR3 sequences, with around 16% observed a single time. In its sample, this clonotype was seen many times. No antigen is known for it. The CDR3 runs to 14 residues. CDR1 WNHNN and CDR2 SYGVQD come from the germline V gene (reference sequence). Trimming pared 3 bases from V and 1 base from J, leaving 8 bases between. Diagnoses were made from clinical symptoms, serum measures (thyroxine and TRAb), thyroid ultrasound and orbital computed tomography.

Sequencing was carried out using blood. The source of this sequence is a woman younger than 30 with Graves' hyperthyroidism. The chain has TRBV10-1 and TRBJ2-3, with a weak D call TRBD2 (6 bases). The CDR3 is CASSDGGGTDTQYF. The CDR3 nucleotides read TGCGCCAGCAGTGACGGGGGTGGCACAGATACGCAGTATTTT.